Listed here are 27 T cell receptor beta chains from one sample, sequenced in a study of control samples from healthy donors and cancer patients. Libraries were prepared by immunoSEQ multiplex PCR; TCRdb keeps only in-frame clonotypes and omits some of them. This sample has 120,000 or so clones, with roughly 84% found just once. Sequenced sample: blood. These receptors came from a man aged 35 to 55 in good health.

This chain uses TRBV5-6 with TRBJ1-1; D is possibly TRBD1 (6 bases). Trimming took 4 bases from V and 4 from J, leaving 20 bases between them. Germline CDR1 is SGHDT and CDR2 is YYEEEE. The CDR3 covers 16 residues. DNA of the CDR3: TGTGCCAGCAGCATCCGCGGGACAAGGCGCGGCACTGAAGCTTTCTTT. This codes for CASSIRGTRRGTEAFF.

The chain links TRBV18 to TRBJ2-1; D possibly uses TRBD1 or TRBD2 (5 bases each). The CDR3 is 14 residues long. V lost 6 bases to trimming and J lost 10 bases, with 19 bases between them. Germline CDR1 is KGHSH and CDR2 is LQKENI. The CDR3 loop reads CASSSFGAIREQFF. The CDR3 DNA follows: TGTGCCAGCTCGTCCTTCGGGGCCATCAGGGAGCAGTTCTTC.

DNA of the CDR3: TGCGCCCCCTCTACACTCCCGTACTTC. Its translation: CAPSTLPYF. The chain carries TRBV23-1 and TRBJ2-7; D not resolved. TRBV23-1 falls under the ORF class, with uncertain function. The CDR3 length is 9 residues. V lost 11 bases, J lost 12 bases, and 14 bases lay in between.

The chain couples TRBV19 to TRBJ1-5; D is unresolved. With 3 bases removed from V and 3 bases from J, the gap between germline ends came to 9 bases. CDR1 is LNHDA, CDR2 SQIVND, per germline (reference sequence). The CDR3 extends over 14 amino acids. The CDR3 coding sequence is TGTGCCAGTAGTATGGTCCGGATCAATCAGCCCCAGCATTTT. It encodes CASSMVRINQPQHF.

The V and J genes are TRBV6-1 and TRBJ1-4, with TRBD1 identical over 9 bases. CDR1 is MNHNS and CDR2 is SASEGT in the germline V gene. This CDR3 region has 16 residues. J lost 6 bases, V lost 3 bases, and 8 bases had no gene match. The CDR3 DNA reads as TGTGCCAGCAGTGATTACGTCGGGACAGGGCATGAAAAACTGTTTTTT. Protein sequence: CASSDYVGTGHEKLFF.

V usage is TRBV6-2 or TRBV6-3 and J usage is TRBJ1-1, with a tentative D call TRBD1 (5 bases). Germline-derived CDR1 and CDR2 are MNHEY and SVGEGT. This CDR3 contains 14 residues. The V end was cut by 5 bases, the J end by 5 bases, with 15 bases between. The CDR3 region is CASSDYRGGTEAFF. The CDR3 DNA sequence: TGTGCCAGCAGTGACTACCGGGGGGGTACTGAAGCTTTCTTT.

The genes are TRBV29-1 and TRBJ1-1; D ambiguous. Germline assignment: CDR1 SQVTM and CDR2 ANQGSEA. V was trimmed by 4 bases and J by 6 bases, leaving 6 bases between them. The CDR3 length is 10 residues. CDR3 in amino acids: CSVAFSEAFF. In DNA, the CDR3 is TGCAGCGTTGCATTCTCTGAAGCTTTCTTT.

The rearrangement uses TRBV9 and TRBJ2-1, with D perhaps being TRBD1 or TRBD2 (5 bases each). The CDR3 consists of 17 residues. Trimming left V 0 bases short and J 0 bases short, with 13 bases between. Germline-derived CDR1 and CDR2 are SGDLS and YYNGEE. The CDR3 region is CASSVGGIGNSYNEQFF. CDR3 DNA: TGTGCCAGCAGCGTAGGGGGGATTGGTAACTCCTACAATGAGCAGTTCTTC.

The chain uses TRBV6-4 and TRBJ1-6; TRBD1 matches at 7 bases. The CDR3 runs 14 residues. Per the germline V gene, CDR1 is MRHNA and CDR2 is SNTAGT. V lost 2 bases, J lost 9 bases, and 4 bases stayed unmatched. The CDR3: CASSDGTESSPLHF. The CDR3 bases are TGTGCCAGCAGTGACGGGACAGAGTCTTCACCCCTCCACTTT.

CDR3 nucleotides: TGTGCCAGCAGCTTAGGAGGGCAGAGCCATTCACCCCTCCACTTT. Residues: CASSLGGQSHSPLHF. This sequence joins TRBV11-3 and TRBJ1-6; no clear D gene. The CDR3 sequence is 15 residues long. Trimming cost V 1 base and J 8 bases, with 12 bases left between them. The germline CDR1 and CDR2 sequences are SGHNT and YENEEA.

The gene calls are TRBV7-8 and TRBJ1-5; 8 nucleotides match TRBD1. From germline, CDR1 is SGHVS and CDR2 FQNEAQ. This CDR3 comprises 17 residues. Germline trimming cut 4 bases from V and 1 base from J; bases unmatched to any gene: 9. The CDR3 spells CASSSLQGGMSNQPQHF. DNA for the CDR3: TGTGCCAGCAGCTCGTTACAGGGGGGGATGAGCAATCAGCCCCAGCATTTT.

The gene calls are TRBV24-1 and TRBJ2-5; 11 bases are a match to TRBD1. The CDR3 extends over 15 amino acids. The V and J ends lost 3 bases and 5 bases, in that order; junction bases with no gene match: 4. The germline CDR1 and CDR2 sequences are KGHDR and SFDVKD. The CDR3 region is CATSDGQGARETQYF. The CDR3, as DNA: TGTGCCACCAGTGATGGACAGGGGGCCAGGGAGACCCAGTACTTC.

In DNA form, the CDR3 reads TGTGCCAGCAGCTTAGGTGACTTCAGCACAGATACGCAGTATTTT. Translated: CASSLGDFSTDTQYF. The V call is TRBV7-2, the J call TRBJ2-3; the D is unclear. The germline V gene has CDR1 SGHTA and CDR2 FQGNSA. V was cut by 1 base and J by 0 bases, with 8 bases left in between. The CDR3 covers 15 residues.

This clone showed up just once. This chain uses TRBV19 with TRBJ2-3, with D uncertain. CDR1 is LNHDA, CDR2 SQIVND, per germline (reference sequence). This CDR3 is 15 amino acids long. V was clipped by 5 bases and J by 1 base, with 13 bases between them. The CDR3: CASSAYKAGTDTQYF. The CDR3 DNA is TGTGCCAGTAGTGCCTACAAGGCGGGCACAGATACGCAGTATTTT.

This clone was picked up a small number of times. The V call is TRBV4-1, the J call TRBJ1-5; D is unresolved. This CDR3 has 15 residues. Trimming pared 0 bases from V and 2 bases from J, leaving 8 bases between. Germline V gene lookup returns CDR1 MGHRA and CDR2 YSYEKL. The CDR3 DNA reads TGCGCCAGCAGCCAAGATCCCAAGGGCAATCAGCCCCAGCATTTT. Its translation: CASSQDPKGNQPQHF.

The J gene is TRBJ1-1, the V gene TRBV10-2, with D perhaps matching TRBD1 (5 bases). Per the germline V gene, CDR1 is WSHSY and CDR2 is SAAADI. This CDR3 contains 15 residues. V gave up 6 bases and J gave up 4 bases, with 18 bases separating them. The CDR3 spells CASSRYGGAGTEAFF. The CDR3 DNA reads TGCGCCAGCAGCCGATATGGAGGGGCGGGCACTGAAGCTTTCTTT.

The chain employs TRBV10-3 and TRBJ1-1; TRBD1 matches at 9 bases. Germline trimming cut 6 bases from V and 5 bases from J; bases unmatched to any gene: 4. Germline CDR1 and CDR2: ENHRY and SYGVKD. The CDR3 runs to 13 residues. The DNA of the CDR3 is TGTGCCATCAGCCGGGACAGGGAAACTGAAGCTTTCTTT. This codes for CAISRDRETEAFF.

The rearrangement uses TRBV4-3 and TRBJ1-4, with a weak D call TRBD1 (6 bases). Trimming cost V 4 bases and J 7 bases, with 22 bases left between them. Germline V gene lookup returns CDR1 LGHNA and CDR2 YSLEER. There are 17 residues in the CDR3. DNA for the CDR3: TGCGCCAGCAGCCTCGAAATGCCAGGGGTTGTGGGTGAAAAACTGTTTTTT. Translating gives CASSLEMPGVVGEKLFF.

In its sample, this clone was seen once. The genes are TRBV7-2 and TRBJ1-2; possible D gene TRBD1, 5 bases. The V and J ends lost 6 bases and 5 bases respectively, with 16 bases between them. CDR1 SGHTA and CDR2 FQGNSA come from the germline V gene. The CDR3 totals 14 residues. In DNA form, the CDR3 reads TGTGCCAGCAGAACCGGGCGACAGACTTATGGCTACACCTTC. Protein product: CASRTGRQTYGYTF.

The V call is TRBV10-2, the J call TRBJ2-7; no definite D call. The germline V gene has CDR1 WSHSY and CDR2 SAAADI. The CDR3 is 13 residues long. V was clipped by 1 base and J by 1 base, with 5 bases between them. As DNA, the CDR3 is TGCGCCAGCAGTGAGTTCGGTTCCTACGAGCAGTACTTC. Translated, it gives CASSEFGSYEQYF.

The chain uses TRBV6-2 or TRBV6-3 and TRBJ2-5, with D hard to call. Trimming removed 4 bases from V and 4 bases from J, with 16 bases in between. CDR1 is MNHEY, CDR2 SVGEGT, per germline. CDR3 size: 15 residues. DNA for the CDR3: TGTGCCAGCAGTTCATGGTTCGAGCTTCGAGAGACCCAGTACTTC. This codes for CASSSWFELRETQYF.

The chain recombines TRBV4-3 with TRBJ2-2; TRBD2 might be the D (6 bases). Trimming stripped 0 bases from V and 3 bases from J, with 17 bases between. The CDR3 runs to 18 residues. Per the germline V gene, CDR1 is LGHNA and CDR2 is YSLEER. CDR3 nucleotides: TGCGCCAGCAGCCAAGAGGTTGGAATCTGGGGGGACACCGGGGAGCTGTTTTTT. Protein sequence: CASSQEVGIWGDTGELFF.

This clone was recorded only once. In DNA, the CDR3 is TGTGCCAGCAGCTTACCCGACAGGGCTGGGGCCAACGTCCTGACTTTC. It yields the protein CASSLPDRAGANVLTF. V usage is TRBV7-9 and J usage is TRBJ2-6; 7 bases line up with TRBD1. Germline V gene data show CDR1 as SEHNR and CDR2 as FQNEAQ (reference sequence). CDR3 size: 16 residues. V trimming: 2 bases; J trimming: 2 bases; junction bases outside the gene matches: 3.

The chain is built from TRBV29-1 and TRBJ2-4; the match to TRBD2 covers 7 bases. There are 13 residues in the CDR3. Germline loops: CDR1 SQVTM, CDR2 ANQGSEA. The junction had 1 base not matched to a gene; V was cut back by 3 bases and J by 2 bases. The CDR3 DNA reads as TGCAGCGTTGAGGGGGGGTCCAAAAACATTCAGTACTTC. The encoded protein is CSVEGGSKNIQYF.

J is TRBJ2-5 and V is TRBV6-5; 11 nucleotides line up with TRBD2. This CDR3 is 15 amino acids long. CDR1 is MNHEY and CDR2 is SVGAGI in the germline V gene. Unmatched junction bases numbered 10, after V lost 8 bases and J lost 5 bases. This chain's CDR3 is CASGNSGGAVETQYF. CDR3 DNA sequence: TGTGCCAGCGGGAATAGCGGGGGGGCCGTGGAGACCCAGTACTTC.

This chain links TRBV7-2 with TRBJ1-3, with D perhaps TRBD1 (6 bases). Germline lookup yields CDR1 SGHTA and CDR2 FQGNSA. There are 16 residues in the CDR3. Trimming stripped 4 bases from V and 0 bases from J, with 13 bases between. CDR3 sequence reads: CASSSETGVSGNTIYF. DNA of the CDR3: TGTGCCAGCAGCTCGGAGACAGGAGTCTCTGGAAACACCATATATTTT.

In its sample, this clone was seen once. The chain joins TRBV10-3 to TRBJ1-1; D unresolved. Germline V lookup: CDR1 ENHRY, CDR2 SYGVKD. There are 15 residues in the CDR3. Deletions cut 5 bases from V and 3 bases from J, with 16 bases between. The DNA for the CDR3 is TGTGCCATCAGTCCCCGGACCCTTTTGGACACTGAAGCTTTCTTT. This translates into CAISPRTLLDTEAFF.